This TCR beta chain was captured by sequencing in a study of blood T cell repertoires in COVID-19. Generated by immunoSEQ multiplex PCR, the TCRdb table keeps only in-frame clones and is missing some. This sample has about 88,000 clones, with 75% to 90% found just once. The CDR3 is 14 amino acids. Trimming stripped 1 base from V and 8 bases from J, with 14 bases between. Germline-derived CDR1 and CDR2 are MGHRA and YSYEKL. V gene TRBV4-1 combines with J gene TRBJ1-2; the D gene is possibly TRBD1 (6 bases). The origin of this receptor is a male donor with acute or convalescent COVID-19. The sample was peripheral blood. The CDR3 bases are TGCGCCAGCAGCCAAGCTAACAGGGAGGGCGGCTACACCTTC. Translation gives CASSQANREGGYTF.